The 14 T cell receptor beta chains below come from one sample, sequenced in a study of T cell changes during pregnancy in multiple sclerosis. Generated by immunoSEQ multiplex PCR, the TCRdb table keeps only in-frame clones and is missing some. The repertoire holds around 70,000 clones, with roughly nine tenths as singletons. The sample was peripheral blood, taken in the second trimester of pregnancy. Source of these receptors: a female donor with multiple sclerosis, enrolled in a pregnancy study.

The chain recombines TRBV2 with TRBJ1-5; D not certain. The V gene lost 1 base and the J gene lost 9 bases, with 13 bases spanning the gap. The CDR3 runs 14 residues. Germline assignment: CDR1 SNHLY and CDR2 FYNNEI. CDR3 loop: CASSEESGYRPQHF. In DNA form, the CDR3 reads TGTGCCAGCAGTGAAGAATCAGGTTATCGGCCCCAGCATTTT.

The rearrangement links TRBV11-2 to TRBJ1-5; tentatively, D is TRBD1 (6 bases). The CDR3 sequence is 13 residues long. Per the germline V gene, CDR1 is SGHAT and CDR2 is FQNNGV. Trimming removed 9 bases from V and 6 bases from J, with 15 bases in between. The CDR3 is CASSGRGGQPQHF. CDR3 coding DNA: TGTGCCAGTTCAGGGAGAGGGGGTCAGCCCCAGCATTTT.

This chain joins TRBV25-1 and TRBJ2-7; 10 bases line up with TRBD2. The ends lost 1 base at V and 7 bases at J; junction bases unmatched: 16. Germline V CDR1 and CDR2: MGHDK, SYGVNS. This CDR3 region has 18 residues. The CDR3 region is CASSESSPGAGGRGEQYF. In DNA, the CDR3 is TGTGCCAGCAGTGAATCGAGTCCGGGAGCGGGGGGGCGAGGTGAGCAGTACTTC.

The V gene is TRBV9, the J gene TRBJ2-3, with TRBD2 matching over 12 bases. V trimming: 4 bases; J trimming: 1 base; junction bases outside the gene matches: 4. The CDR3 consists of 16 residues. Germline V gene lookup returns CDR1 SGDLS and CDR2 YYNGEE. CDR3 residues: CASSPWTSGGTDTQYF. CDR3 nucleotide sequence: TGTGCCAGCAGCCCCTGGACTAGCGGGGGCACAGATACGCAGTATTTT.

CDR3 sequence reads: CASSPDRAKNTEAFF. CDR3 coding DNA: TGTGCCAGCTCACCCGACAGGGCCAAGAACACTGAAGCTTTCTTT. The chain has TRBV18 and TRBJ1-1; the match to TRBD1 covers 7 bases. The CDR3 loop spans 15 amino acids. Germline CDR1 reads KGHSH; CDR2 reads LQKENI. Trimming cost V 3 bases and J 1 base; bases outside gene matches: 5.

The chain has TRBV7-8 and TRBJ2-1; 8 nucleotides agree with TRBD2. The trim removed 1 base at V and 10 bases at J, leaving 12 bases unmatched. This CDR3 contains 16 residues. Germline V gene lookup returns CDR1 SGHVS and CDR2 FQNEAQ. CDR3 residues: CASSLVGRGAGGEQFF. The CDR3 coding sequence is TGTGCCAGCAGCTTAGTGGGGCGGGGGGCCGGCGGGGAGCAGTTCTTC.

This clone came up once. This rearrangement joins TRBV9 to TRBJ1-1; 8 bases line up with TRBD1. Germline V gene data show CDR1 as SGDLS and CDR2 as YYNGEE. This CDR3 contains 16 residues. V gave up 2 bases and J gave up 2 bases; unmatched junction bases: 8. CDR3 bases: TGTGCCAGCAGCGTCACCCCGACAGGGGTTAACACTGAAGCTTTCTTT. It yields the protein CASSVTPTGVNTEAFF.

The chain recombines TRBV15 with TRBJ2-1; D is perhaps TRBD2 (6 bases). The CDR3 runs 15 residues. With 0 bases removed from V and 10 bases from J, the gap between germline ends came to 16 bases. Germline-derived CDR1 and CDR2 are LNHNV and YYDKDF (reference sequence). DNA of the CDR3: TGTGCCACCAGCAGAGATGGGGGTGGGGGGTACGAGCAGTTCTTC. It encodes CATSRDGGGGYEQFF.

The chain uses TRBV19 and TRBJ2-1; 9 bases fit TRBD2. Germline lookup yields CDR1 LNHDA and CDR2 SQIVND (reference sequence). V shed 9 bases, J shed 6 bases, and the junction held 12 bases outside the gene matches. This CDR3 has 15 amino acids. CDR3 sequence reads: CASAHAGGPGNEQFF. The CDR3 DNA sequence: TGTGCCAGCGCCCACGCGGGGGGGCCGGGCAATGAGCAGTTCTTC.

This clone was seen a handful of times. CDR3 DNA sequence: TGTGCCAGCAGCTCCCTGGGGACAGGGCCCCATGGCTACACCTTC. Translating gives CASSSLGTGPHGYTF. The V gene is TRBV7-9, the J gene TRBJ1-2; TRBD1 aligns across 9 bases. Germline-derived CDR1 and CDR2 are SEHNR and FQNEAQ (reference sequence). This CDR3 has 15 residues. Losses at the gene ends were 4 bases for V and 6 bases for J; bases not matched to a gene: 9.

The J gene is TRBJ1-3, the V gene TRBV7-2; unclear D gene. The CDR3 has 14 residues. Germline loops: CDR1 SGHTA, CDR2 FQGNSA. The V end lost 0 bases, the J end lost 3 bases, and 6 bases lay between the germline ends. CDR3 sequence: CASSLAHSGNTIYF. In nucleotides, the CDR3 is TGTGCCAGCAGCTTAGCGCACAGTGGAAACACCATATATTTT.

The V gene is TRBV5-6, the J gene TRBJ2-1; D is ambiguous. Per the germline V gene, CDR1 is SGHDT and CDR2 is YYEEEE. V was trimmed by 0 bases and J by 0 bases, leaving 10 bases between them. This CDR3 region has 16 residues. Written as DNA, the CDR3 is TGTGCCAGCAGCTTGGATCCTCCTAGCTCCTACAATGAGCAGTTCTTC. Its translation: CASSLDPPSSYNEQFF.

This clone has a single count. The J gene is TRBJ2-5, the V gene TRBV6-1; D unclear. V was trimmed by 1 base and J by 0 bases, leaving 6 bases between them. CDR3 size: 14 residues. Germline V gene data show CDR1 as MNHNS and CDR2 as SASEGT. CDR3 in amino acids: CASSEGAHQETQYF. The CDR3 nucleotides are TGTGCCAGCAGTGAAGGAGCCCACCAAGAGACCCAGTACTTC.

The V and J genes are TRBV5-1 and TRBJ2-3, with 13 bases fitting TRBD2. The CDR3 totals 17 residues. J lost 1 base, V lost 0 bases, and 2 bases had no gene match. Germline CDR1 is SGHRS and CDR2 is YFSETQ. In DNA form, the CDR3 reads TGCGCCAGCAGCTTGGGACTAGCGGGGGGAGGCACAGATACGCAGTATTTT. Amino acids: CASSLGLAGGGTDTQYF.